What follows describes a single T cell receptor beta chain. Its antigen is still unknown. The entry originates in a study of cytomegalovirus exposure and HLA in healthy donors. Points from the study as a whole: The presence/absence work took it that sequencing depth was about the same across donors.

Primers for the PCR totalled 60 Vbeta and 13 Jbeta. Authors' processing steps: In a later analysis, the count reached 80 million or so unique TCR beta chains, with about 12 million shared. Measured with immunoSEQ multiplex PCR; TCRdb has only the in-frame clones, and not every one. V and J calls and clone size are copied from that table; D and trimming were computed from the DNA. The sample data list about 170,000 clones. The germline V gene has CDR1 SGHDT and CDR2 YYEEEE. V shed 4 bases, J shed 9 bases, and the junction held 12 bases outside the gene matches. The CDR3 runs to 15 residues. The source is a woman younger than 35 in good health and CMV-seropositive. Sequenced material: PBMCs. The V and J genes are TRBV5-6 and TRBJ2-1; 8 bases are shared with TRBD2. CDR3 bases: TGTGCCAGCAGCCTAGCGGGTTCCGGGGGTCCTGAGCAGTTCTTC. Translating gives CASSLAGSGGPEQFF.